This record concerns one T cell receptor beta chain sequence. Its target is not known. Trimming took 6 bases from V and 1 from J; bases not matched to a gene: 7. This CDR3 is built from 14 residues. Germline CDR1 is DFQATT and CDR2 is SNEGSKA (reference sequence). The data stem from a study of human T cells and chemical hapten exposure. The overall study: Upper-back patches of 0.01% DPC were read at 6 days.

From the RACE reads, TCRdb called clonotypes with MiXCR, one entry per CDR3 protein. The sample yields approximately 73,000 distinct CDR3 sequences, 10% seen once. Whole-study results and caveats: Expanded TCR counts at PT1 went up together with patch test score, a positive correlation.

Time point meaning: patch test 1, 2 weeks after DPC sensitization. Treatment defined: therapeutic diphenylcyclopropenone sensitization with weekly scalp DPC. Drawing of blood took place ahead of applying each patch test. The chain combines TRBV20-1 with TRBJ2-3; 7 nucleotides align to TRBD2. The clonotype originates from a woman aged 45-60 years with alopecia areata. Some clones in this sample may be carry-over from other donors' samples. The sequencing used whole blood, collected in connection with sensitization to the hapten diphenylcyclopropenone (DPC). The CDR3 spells CSAGLAVRTDTQYF. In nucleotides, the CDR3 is TGCAGTGCCGGGCTAGCGGTACGCACAGATACGCAGTATTTT.